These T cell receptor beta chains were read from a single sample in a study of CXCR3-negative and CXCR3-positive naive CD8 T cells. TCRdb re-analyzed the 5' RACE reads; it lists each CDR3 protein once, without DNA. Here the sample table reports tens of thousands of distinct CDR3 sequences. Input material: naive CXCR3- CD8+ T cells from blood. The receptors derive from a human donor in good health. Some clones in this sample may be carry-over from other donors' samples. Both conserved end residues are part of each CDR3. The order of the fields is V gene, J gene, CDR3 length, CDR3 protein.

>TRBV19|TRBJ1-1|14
CASTDLGGNTEAFF
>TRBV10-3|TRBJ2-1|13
CATQVDSYNEQFF
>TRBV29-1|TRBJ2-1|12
CSVMVGYNEQFF
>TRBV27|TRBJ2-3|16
CASSPPASAVEDTQYF
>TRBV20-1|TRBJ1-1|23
CSAIKPSVGRDRGEFRWDTEAFF
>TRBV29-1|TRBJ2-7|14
CSVEGDRTAYEQYF
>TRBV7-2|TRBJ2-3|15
CASSPAGYGTDTQYF
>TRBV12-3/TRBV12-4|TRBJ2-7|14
CASSFRGINYEQYF
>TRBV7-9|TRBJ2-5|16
CASRPLDQGAGETQYF
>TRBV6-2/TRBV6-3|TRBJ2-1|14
CASSYSTEGNEQFF
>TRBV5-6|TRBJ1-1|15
CASSGPGQSGAEAFF
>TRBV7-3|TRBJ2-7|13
CASSADRGGEQYF
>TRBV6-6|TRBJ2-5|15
CASSYEGALRETQYF
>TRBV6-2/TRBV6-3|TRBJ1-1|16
CASSYPDRVMNTEAFF
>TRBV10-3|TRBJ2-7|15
CAIRGETSGTYEQYF
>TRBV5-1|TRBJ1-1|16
CASSWTSGGVNTEAFF
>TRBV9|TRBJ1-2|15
CASSGTGEANYGYTF
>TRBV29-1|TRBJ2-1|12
CSVPTPTGEQFF